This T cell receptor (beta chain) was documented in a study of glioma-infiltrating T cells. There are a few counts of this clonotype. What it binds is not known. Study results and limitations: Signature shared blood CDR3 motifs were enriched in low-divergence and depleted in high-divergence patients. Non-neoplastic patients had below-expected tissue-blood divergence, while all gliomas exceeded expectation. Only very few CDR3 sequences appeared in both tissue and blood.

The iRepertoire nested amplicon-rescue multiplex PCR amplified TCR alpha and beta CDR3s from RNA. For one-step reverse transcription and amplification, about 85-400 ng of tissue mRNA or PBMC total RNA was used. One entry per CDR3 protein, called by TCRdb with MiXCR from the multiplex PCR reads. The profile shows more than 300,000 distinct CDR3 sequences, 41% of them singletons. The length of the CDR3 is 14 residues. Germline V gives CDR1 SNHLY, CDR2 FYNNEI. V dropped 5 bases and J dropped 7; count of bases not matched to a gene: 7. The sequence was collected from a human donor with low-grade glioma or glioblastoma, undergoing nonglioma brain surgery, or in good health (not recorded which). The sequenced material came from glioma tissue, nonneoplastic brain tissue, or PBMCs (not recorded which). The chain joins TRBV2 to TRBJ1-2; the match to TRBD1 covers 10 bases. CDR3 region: CASSPETGGAGYTF. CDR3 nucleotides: TGTGCCAGCAGTCCCGAGACAGGGGGCGCTGGCTACACCTTC.